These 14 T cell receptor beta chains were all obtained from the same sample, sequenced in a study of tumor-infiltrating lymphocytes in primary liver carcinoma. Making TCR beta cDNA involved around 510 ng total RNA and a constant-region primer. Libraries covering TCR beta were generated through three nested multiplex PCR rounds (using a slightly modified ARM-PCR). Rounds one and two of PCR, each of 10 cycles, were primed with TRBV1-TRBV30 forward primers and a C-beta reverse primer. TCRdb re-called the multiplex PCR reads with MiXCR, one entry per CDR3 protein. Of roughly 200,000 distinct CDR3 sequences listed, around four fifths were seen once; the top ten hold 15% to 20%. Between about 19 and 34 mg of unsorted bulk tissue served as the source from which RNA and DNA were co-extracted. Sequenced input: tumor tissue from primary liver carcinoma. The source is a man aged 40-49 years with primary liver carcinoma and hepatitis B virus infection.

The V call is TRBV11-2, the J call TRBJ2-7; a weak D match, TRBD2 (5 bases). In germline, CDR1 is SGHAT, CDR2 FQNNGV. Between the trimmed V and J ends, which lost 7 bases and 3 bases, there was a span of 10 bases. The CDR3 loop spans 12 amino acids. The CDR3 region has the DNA TGTGCCAGCAATACCGGGGACTACGAGCAGTACTTC. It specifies CASNTGDYEQYF.

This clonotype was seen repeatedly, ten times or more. CDR3 nucleotide sequence: TGTGCCAGCAGTTTATCGCAGGAACAAGAGACCCAGTACTTC. Translating it yields CASSLSQEQETQYF. J is TRBJ2-5 and V is TRBV28; D is unresolved. Germline lookup yields CDR1 MDHEN and CDR2 SYDVKM. The V end was cut by 1 base, the J end by 2 bases, with 8 bases between. CDR3 size: 14 residues.

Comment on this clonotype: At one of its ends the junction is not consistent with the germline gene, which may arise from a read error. Here the CDR3 DNA reads TGTGCCAGCAGGAACACAGATCCGCAGTATTTT. Its translation: CASRNTDPQYF. The rearrangement links TRBV6-1 to TRBJ2-3; D not certain. The CDR3 is made up of 11 amino acids. Germline V gene sequence: CDR1 MNHNS, CDR2 SASEGT.

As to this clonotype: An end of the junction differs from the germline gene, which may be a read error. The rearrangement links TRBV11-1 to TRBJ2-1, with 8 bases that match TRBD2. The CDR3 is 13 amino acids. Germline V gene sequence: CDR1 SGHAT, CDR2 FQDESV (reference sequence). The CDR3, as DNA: TGTGCCAACAGCGCGGGAGGCCAGAATGAGCAGTTCTTC. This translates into CANSAGGQNEQFF.

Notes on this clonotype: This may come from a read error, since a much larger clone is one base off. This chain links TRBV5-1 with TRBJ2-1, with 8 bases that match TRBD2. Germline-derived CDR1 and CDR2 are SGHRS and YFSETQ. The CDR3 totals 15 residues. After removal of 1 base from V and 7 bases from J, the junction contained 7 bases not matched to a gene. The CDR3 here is CASSLILREGNEQFF. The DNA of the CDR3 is TGCGCCAGCAGCTTGATCCTCCGGGAGGGGAATGAGCAGTTCTTC.

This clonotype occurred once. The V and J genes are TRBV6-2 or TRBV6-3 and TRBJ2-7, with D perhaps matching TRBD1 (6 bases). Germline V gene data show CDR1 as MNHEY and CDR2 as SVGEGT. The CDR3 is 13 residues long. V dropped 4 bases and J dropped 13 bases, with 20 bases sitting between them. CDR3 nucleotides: TGTGCCAGCAGTTTCGCAGGGGTCTACGATCATTACTTC. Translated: CASSFAGVYDHYF.

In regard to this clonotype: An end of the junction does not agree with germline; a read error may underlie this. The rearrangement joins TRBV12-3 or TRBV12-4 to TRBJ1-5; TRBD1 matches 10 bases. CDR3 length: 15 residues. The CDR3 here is CASSGRDRGNQSQHF. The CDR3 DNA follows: TGTGCCAGCAGTGGAAGGGACAGGGGAAATCAGTCCCAACATTTT.

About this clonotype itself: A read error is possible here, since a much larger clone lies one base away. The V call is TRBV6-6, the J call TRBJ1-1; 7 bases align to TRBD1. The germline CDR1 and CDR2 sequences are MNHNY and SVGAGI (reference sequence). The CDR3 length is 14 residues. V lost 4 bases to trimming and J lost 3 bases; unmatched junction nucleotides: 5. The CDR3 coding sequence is TGTGCCAGCAGTTCACAGGGGAGGGACACTGAAGCTTTCTTT. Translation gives CASSSQGRDTEAFF.

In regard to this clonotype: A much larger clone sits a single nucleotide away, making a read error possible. The CDR3: CASRPLWGGPRNEQFF. The DNA for the CDR3 is TGCGCCAGCAGACCCTTATGGGGAGGGCCGAGGAATGAGCAGTTCTTC. The rearrangement joins TRBV5-1 to TRBJ2-1; 7 nucleotides align to TRBD2. V trimming: 5 bases; J trimming: 7 bases; junction bases outside the gene matches: 15. The CDR3 covers 16 residues. Germline-derived CDR1 and CDR2 are SGHRS and YFSETQ.

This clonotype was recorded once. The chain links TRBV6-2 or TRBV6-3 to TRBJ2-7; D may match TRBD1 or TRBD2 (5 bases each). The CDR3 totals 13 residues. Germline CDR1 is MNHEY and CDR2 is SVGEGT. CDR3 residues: CASLDMERDEQYF. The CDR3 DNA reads TGTGCAAGCTTGGACATGGAGAGGGACGAGCAGTACTTC.

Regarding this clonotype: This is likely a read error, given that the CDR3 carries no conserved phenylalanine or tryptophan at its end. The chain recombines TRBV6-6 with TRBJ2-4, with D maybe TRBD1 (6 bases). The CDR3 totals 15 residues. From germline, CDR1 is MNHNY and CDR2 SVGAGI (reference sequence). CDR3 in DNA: TGTGTCAGCAGGCCAGTACAGGGTGCTAGGAACATTCAGTACATC. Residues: CVSRPVQGARNIQYI.

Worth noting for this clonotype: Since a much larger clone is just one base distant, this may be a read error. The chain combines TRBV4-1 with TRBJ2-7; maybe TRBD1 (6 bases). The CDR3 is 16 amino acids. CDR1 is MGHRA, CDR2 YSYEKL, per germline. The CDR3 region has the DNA TGCGCCAACAGCCAAGATATTGGCAGGGGCCCCTACGAGCAGTACTTC. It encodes CANSQDIGRGPYEQYF.

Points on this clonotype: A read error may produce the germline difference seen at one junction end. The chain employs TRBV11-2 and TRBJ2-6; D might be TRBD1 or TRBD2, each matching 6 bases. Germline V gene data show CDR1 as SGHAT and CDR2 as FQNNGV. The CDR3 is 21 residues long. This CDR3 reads CASSMGGCRGISLSEANALTF. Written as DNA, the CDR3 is TGTGCCAGCAGTATGGGGGGATGCAGGGGCATTTCCCTCTCTGAGGCCAACGCCCTGACTTTC.

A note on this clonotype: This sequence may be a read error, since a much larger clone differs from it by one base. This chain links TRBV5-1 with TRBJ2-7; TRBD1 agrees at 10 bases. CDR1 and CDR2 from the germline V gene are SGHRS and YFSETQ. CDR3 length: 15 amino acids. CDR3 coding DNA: TGCGCCAGCAGCTTGGGGCCGGACAGGGGGTACGAGCTGTACTTC. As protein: CASSLGPDRGYELYF.